This TCR beta chain stems from a study of blood T cell repertoires in COVID-19. Study details: PBMCs, B-cell-depleted T cells, or T cells were the source of the cDNA or gDNA that made up the material.

In the original analysis: For nucleated cells, counts were estimated from reference gene primer amplification. TCRdb's table, derived via immunoSEQ multiplex PCR, lists solely in-frame clones and lacks some. The V and J calls and clone size were taken over from that table, and D and trimming were inferred from the DNA. The sample lists around 50,000 clones, approximately 80% occurring once. This CDR3 is built from 14 residues. The V gene's germline CDR1 is MNHEY and CDR2 SVGAGI. J lost 10 bases, V lost 6 bases, and 9 bases had no gene match. The receptor comes from a woman in her forties or fifties with acute COVID-19. The chain combines TRBV6-5 with TRBJ1-6; 7 bases agree with TRBD1. Sequencing was performed on PBMCs or T cells enriched from blood (not recorded which). The CDR3 sequence is CASSTTGVDSPLHF. The CDR3 region has the DNA TGTGCCAGCAGCACCACAGGGGTGGACTCACCCCTCCACTTT.